Detailed here is one T cell receptor beta chain. Its specificity is not known. PRAID combined immunodeficiency and autoinflammation. The assay was immunoSEQ multiplex PCR, and TCRdb's table has in-frame clones only and misses some. The data show 8,500 to 14,000 clones, 85% to 90% seen once. The sample originates from a study of stem cell transplantation in POMP-related autoinflammatory disease. On the study more broadly: Defective thymoproteasomes were hypothesized to impair CD8+ T-cell positive selection. Before transplant, CD4+ T cells skewed naive and CD8+ proportions were low.

This CDR3 has 13 amino acids. The V gene lost 7 bases and the J gene lost 6 bases, with 16 bases spanning the gap. The germline V gene has CDR1 WSHSY and CDR2 SAAADI. General observations from the study: PRAID patients trended toward lower TRB diversity and higher clonality in all analyzed T-cell subsets. Patients with PRAID showed a restricted number of unique TRB V-J gene pairings.

This receptor was taken from a human donor with POMP-related autoinflammation and immune dysregulation (PRAID). This sample comprised CD8+ T cells from PBMCs, obtained before stem cell transplantation. The V gene is TRBV10-2, the J gene TRBJ2-7, with a tentative D call TRBD1 (6 bases). DNA of the CDR3: TGCGCCAGCACCACTGGGGGCTGGGGCGAGCAGTACTTC. It specifies CASTTGGWGEQYF.